These 21 T cell receptor beta chains came from one sample sequenced in a study of control samples from healthy donors and cancer patients. Some clones are missing from TCRdb's copy, which holds only in-frame ones; the method was immunoSEQ multiplex PCR. The sample lists 90,000 to 100,000 clones, about 79% seen once, with about 11% in the top ten. The material sequenced was blood. These TCRs come from a woman in her thirties in good health.

This rearrangement joins TRBV9 to TRBJ2-6; no firm D call. Looked up from germline, CDR1 is SGDLS and CDR2 is YYNGEE. The length of the CDR3 is 15 residues. V lost 4 bases and J lost 0, with 8 bases in between. The CDR3 DNA follows: TGTGCCAGCAGCACTCGAGGCTCTGGGGCCAACGTCCTGACTTTC. Encoded protein: CASSTRGSGANVLTF.

The chain carries TRBV18 and TRBJ1-2, with a weak D call TRBD1 (5 bases). Germline values: CDR1 KGHSH, CDR2 LQKENI. V lost 2 bases, J lost 6 bases, and 13 bases lay in between. The CDR3 loop spans 14 amino acids. CDR3 DNA: TGTGCCAGCTCACCATCAGACAGTGTCCATGGCTACACCTTC. Translation gives CASSPSDSVHGYTF.

J is TRBJ1-6 and V is TRBV5-1; 7 bases line up with TRBD1. With 3 bases clipped from V and 6 bases from J, the junction kept 9 bases outside the gene matches. CDR1 SGHRS and CDR2 YFSETQ come from the germline V gene. CDR3 length: 16 residues. This CDR3 is CASSSGGTVFNSPLHF. The CDR3 DNA reads as TGCGCCAGCAGCTCAGGAGGGACAGTATTTAATTCACCCCTCCACTTT.

The rearrangement joins TRBV30 to TRBJ2-7; the D is unclear. The V gene lost 1 base and the J gene lost 2 bases, with 9 bases spanning the gap. This CDR3 comprises 13 residues. Germline CDR1 and CDR2: GTSNPN and SVGIG (reference sequence). CDR3 residues: CAWSGTGPYEQYF. The CDR3, as DNA: TGTGCCTGGAGTGGGACGGGCCCCTACGAGCAGTACTTC.

The chain employs TRBV10-3 and TRBJ2-2; a weak D match, TRBD2 (7 bases). The CDR3 totals 15 residues. The germline V gene encodes CDR1 ENHRY and CDR2 SYGVKD. Trimming removed 3 bases at V and 3 bases at J, with 11 bases between. The DNA for the CDR3 is TGTGCCATCAGTGACAGGGAGGGGGACACCGGGGAGCTGTTTTTT. Its translation: CAISDREGDTGELFF.

J is TRBJ1-6 and V is TRBV29-1; tentative D call: TRBD1 (6 bases). V lost 4 bases and J 9 bases, leaving 13 bases between the germline ends. The CDR3 spans 13 residues. CDR1 and CDR2 (germline): SQVTM, ANQGSEA. The CDR3 region has the DNA TGCAGCGTTGGGGGGCAGGGTGCTTCACCCCTCCACTTT. Translated: CSVGGQGASPLHF.

The CDR3 loop is CATSPTTSSYNSPLHF. The CDR3 DNA follows: TGTGCCACCAGCCCTACGACGTCCTCCTATAATTCACCCCTCCACTTT. J is TRBJ1-6 and V is TRBV15; D not resolved. This CDR3 comprises 16 residues. Germline V gene lookup returns CDR1 LNHNV and CDR2 YYDKDF (reference sequence). The germline V and J ends were trimmed by 5 bases and 0 bases, with 11 bases remaining between them. The complete variable domain, with remaining parts taken from reference TRBV15 and TRBJ1-6, reads DAMVIQNPRYQVTQFGKPVTLSCSQTLNHNVMYWYQQKSSQAPKLLFHYYDKDFNNEADTPDNFQSRRPNTSFCFLDIRSPGLGDTAMYLCATSPTTSSYNSPLHFGNGTRLTVT.

The CDR3 sequence: CASSLGAWDTDTQYF. CDR3 nucleotide sequence: TGCGCCAGCAGCTTGGGGGCCTGGGACACAGATACGCAGTATTTT. The chain is built from TRBV5-1 and TRBJ2-3; D is ambiguous. The CDR3 sequence is 15 residues long. Germline CDR1 SGHRS, CDR2 YFSETQ. V lost 0 bases to trimming and J lost 2 bases, with 10 bases between them. The full variable domain, rest sourced from reference TRBV5-1 and TRBJ2-3, is KAGVTQTPRYLIKTRGQQVTLSCSPISGHRSVSWYQQTPGQGLQFLFEYFSETQRNKGNFPGRFSGRQFSNSRSEMNVSTLELGDSALYLCASSLGAWDTDTQYFGPGTRLTVL.

The J gene is TRBJ1-1, the V gene TRBV10-3; no definite D call. The germline V gene encodes CDR1 ENHRY and CDR2 SYGVKD. The length of the CDR3 is 13 residues. V was clipped by 2 bases and J by 3 bases, with 7 bases between them. CDR3 loop: CAISEIGDTEAFF. CDR3 sequence (DNA): TGTGCCATCAGTGAGATAGGAGACACTGAAGCTTTCTTT.

This rearrangement joins TRBV27 to TRBJ2-7; D might be TRBD1 or TRBD2, each matching 5 bases. The germline V and J ends were trimmed by 0 bases and 2 bases, with 11 bases remaining between them. The CDR3 totals 15 residues. The germline CDR1 and CDR2 sequences are MNHEY and SMNVEV (reference sequence). In DNA, the CDR3 is TGTGCCAGCAGTTTATCGAGGGGTTATCCCTACGAGCAGTACTTC. Translating it yields CASSLSRGYPYEQYF.

V is TRBV7-9 and J is TRBJ2-1; D is ambiguous. Germline assignment: CDR1 SEHNR and CDR2 FQNEAQ (reference sequence). With 5 bases removed from V and 5 bases from J, the gap between germline ends came to 4 bases. The CDR3 consists of 11 residues. In nucleotides, the CDR3 is TGTGCCAGCAGCCTAAACAATGAGCAGTTCTTC. Protein sequence: CASSLNNEQFF.

The rearrangement uses TRBV4-3 and TRBJ1-2, with D possibly TRBD1 on 6 matching bases. CDR3 length: 15 residues. V lost 4 bases and J lost 6, with 18 bases in between. Per the germline V gene, CDR1 is LGHNA and CDR2 is YSLEER. The CDR3 DNA reads TGCGCCAGCAGCCCTTTTGAGGGGGGCGAGGATGGCTACACCTTC. Amino acid sequence: CASSPFEGGEDGYTF.

This clone was observed a handful of times. The chain combines TRBV12-3 or TRBV12-4 with TRBJ1-2; tentative D call: TRBD1 (5 bases). The CDR3 sequence is 12 residues long. CDR3 loop: CAGRGVNYGYTF. The CDR3 DNA is TGTGCTGGGAGGGGAGTGAACTATGGCTACACCTTC.

V is TRBV11-2 and J is TRBJ2-3; D could derive from TRBD1 or TRBD2 (6 bases each). This CDR3 comprises 13 residues. The V gene lost 1 base and the J gene lost 6 bases, with 8 bases spanning the gap. Germline V gene lookup returns CDR1 SGHAT and CDR2 FQNNGV. CDR3: CASSLAGGDTQYF. In nucleotides, the CDR3 is TGTGCCAGCAGCTTAGCCGGGGGCGATACGCAGTATTTT.

The chain employs TRBV5-8 and TRBJ1-5; possible D gene TRBD1, 6 bases. This CDR3 has 16 residues. The germline CDR1 and CDR2 sequences are SGHTS and YDEGEE. Trimming pared 5 bases from V and 0 bases from J, leaving 15 bases between. This CDR3 reads CASSRTGHLSNQPQHF. The DNA of the CDR3 is TGTGCCAGCAGTCGCACGGGACACCTTAGCAATCAGCCCCAGCATTTT.

CDR3 nucleotides: TGTGCCAGCAGCCCCGGGACCCATTCACCCCTCCACTTT. Translation: CASSPGTHSPLHF. The V and J genes are TRBV9 and TRBJ1-6, with D possibly matching TRBD1 (5 bases). V was clipped by 4 bases and J by 8 bases, with 10 bases between them. The CDR3 length is 13 residues. Germline V lookup: CDR1 SGDLS, CDR2 YYNGEE.

The DNA for the CDR3 is TGCGCCAGCAGTGAGCCATCCGGGACAGGGATAGCCAAAAACATTCAGTACTTC. This sequence encodes CASSEPSGTGIAKNIQYF. This chain connects TRBV10-1 to TRBJ2-4; TRBD1 matches at 9 bases. The V gene's germline CDR1 is WNHNN and CDR2 SYGVQD (reference sequence). Trimming removed 2 bases from V and 0 bases from J; junction bases left unmatched: 8. The CDR3 extends over 18 amino acids.

This clone appeared a single time. The CDR3 loop reads CSVLNGLAYEQYF. The CDR3 DNA sequence: TGCAGCGTTCTAAACGGTTTAGCCTACGAGCAGTACTTC. The chain links TRBV29-1 to TRBJ2-7; D is ambiguous. Trimming removed 5 bases at V and 2 bases at J, with 13 bases between. The CDR3 runs to 13 residues. CDR1 is SQVTM, CDR2 ANQGSEA, per germline.

This clone was counted once. The chain has TRBV4-3 and TRBJ1-4; 12 bases align to TRBD1. There are 14 residues in the CDR3. V dropped 4 bases and J dropped 7; count of bases not matched to a gene: 1. Germline loops: CDR1 LGHNA, CDR2 YSLEER. The CDR3 DNA sequence: TGCGCCAGCAGCCGGGGACAGGGGGCTGAAAAACTGTTTTTT. Its protein product is CASSRGQGAEKLFF.

The chain has TRBV12-3 or TRBV12-4 and TRBJ1-2; D is unclear. V shed 8 bases and J shed 1 base, with 11 bases lying between them. CDR3 length: 13 residues. The CDR3 protein is CASVRVVNYGYTF. CDR3 DNA sequence: TGTGCCAGCGTCCGAGTCGTTAACTATGGCTACACCTTC.

Only one count was recorded for this clone. The CDR3 DNA sequence: TGCGCCACCAACCAGGTTGGGACTGAAGCTTTCTTT. Protein: CATNQVGTEAFF. The V call is TRBV10-2, the J call TRBJ1-1, with D unclear. The V and J ends lost 10 bases and 5 bases respectively, with 14 bases between them. This CDR3 has 12 residues. Germline-derived CDR1 and CDR2 are WSHSY and SAAADI.